The sample holds many counts of the clone carrying this TCR beta chain. Germline V gives CDR1 SQVTM, CDR2 ANQGSEA. This CDR3 is built from 14 residues. Trimming at V came to 7 bases and at J to 1 base, leaving 4 bases not matched to a gene. 5'-RACE, quantitative and with molecular barcodes, yielded the TCR beta libraries. TCRdb recomputed calls from the 5' RACE reads with MiXCR, one row per CDR3 protein. The data show 250,000 to 400,000 distinct CDR3 sequences, around 10% seen once. This entry is derived from a study of CD8 T cells in ankylosing spondylitis. The chain employs TRBV29-1 and TRBJ2-2; 9 nucleotides align to TRBD1. Sequencing input: blood, either unsorted or a sorted T cell fraction (not recorded which). The receptor was isolated from a female donor with ankylosing spondylitis or in good health (not recorded which). CDR3 sequence reads: CSGGQGMNTGELFF. As DNA, the CDR3 is TGCAGCGGTGGACAGGGGATGAACACCGGGGAGCTGTTTTTT.